This T cell receptor (beta chain) was documented in a study of shared clonotypes between healthy human individuals. Study information: Researchers assigned three CD4 naive, three CD4 memory, two CD8 naive and one CD8 memory plate to each donor.

Genomic DNA of every subset was divided equally among multiple immunoSEQ plates. The method was immunoSEQ multiplex PCR; TCRdb's version includes in-frame clones alone and lacks a portion of them. The sample includes 850,000 to 1,200,000 clones, roughly 80% of them seen just once. Study-level findings and limits: Clonotypes which were not shared had lower generation probabilities than clonotypes that all four donors shared.

This CDR3 contains 17 residues. With V trimmed by 1 base and J by 2 bases, 6 bases remained unmatched. Germline V gene lookup returns CDR1 SGHDT and CDR2 YYEEEE. The investigators split CD4+ cells into a CD45RA+ naive subset and a CD45RA-negative memory subset. On this clone itself: Its target is not known.

The genes are TRBV5-6 and TRBJ2-5; 12 bases line up with TRBD2. This TCR was sampled from a man between 18 and 35 years old in good health. The sample consisted of memory CD4+ T cells sorted from blood. Subset described: CD45RA-negative fraction. The CDR3 bases are TGTGCCAGCAGCTTGTTGCTAGCGGGGGGGCGACAAGAGACCCAGTACTTC. Residues: CASSLLLAGGRQETQYF.